Sequencing of this T cell receptor beta chain was carried out in a study of blood T cell repertoires in COVID-19. The wider study: Samples of COVID-19 (acute and convalescent) were obtained from the United States, Italy and Spain.

Sequencing used immunoSEQ multiplex PCR; TCRdb keeps in-frame clones, though not all of them. Of around 300,000 clones listed, 85% to 90% are singletons. Germline values: CDR1 SGHRS, CDR2 YFSETQ. V lost 5 bases, J lost 2 bases, and 4 bases stayed unmatched. The CDR3 has 15 amino acids. In assigning cohorts, the study relied on participant-reported clinical history. The receptor was isolated from a woman under 30 who had recovered from COVID-19. Input material: PBMCs or T cells enriched from blood (not recorded which). The genes are TRBV5-1 and TRBJ2-2; 9 bases align to TRBD1. CDR3 DNA sequence: TGCGCCAGCAGACAACAGGGGGCTAACACCGGGGAGCTGTTTTTT. This codes for CASRQQGANTGELFF.